This T cell receptor (beta chain) emerged from a study of T-cell reconstitution after alpha-beta-depleted transplantation in children. This clonotype came up many times. Preparation of the TCRbeta library used unique molecular identifiers. TCRdb re-called the PCR reads through MiXCR, storing one row per CDR3 protein. Of around 100,000 distinct CDR3 sequences listed, approximately 6% are singletons. The CDR3 runs to 11 residues. V lost 4 bases and J lost 4, with 2 bases in between. Germline CDR1 and CDR2: MNHEY and SMNVEV (reference sequence). The chain is built from TRBV27 and TRBJ1-3, with no clear D. This clonotype was sampled from a female patient aged 2-10 years who had a stem cell transplant for Fanconi anemia, so the T cells may come from the graft donor. Specimen: PBMCs, mostly from graft donor cells, collected 60 days after TCRalphabeta/CD19-depleted stem cell transplant. The CDR3 region is CASSSGNTIYF. Written as DNA, the CDR3 is TGTGCCAGCAGTTCGGGAAACACCATATATTTT.